This T cell receptor beta chain derives from a study of T cells in Graves' hyperthyroidism and ophthalmopathy (dated by TCRdb to the late 2010s). About the study as a whole: Peripheral blood samples were taken at the time of initial diagnosis, prior to any treatment. For training and testing, the 100 or so patients in the discovery cohort were randomly divided in a 7:3 ratio. TCR V-J signatures able to tell the groups apart were searched for in a discovery cohort of 100 or so patients, of whom roughly 42 had Graves' ophthalmopathy and some 60 had stable Graves' hyperthyroidism. In about six Graves' hyperthyroidism patients, the study also compared T-cell repertoires from thyroid tissue with T-cell repertoires from blood. Following sampling, methimazole starting at 30 mg daily was given to hyperthyroidism patients, and high-dose intravenous methylprednisolone was given to ophthalmopathy patients. The paper reports TCR Vbeta CDR3 sequencing of some 140 peripheral blood samples: 40 to 45 ophthalmopathy, about 75 hyperthyroidism and roughly 17 progressor patients. Whether ophthalmopathy could be predicted prospectively was tested in an independent validation cohort made up of about 20 hyperthyroidism patients plus 17 patients who later progressed to ophthalmopathy.

The CDR1 and CDR2 encoded by the germline V gene are MNHNS and SASEGT. Including the terminal cysteine and phenylalanine, the CDR3 comprises 15 residues. Here the CDR3 DNA is all that survives: 45 bases in frame from base 1. The germline ends are 12 bases apart after V is trimmed by 4 bases and J by 2 bases. Stable Graves' hyperthyroidism was defined as no progression to ophthalmopathy during 18 months of follow-up. The hyperthyroidism patients were between 18 and 65 years old and newly diagnosed, with a disease duration of less than 2 months. Exclusion was applied to patients with uncontrolled infections, other autoimmune diseases, pregnancy or lactation. Diagnoses relied on clinical symptoms, serum thyroxine and TRAb, thyroid ultrasound and orbital computed tomography. Ficoll-Paque density gradient centrifugation was used to isolate PBMCs from around 10 ml of fresh peripheral blood. Trizol reagent was used to extract total RNA, and RNA quality was then checked on an Agilent 2100 Bioanalyzer.

The TCR beta CDR3 regions were amplified from RNA transcripts. The TCR CDR3 was subjected to a first round of RT-PCR using the HTBI primer set and the Qiagen OneStep RT-PCR kit. The libraries were constructed in a second round of multiplex PCR and then size-selected and purified. Libraries were sequenced paired-end with 100 bp reads on an Illumina HiSeq2000. The study's processing was this. SOAPnuke was used to process the raw data, throwing out any read that contained adapters or uncalled bases, had a mean Phred below 15, or lacked an exact constant-primer or identifier match. High-quality paired reads were merged with COPE v1.2.5, and unique nucleotide sequences were defined as clonotypes. Clonotypes were aligned to IMGT TRBV, TRBD and TRBJ reference segments using MiTCR v1.1. Analysis was restricted to V-J combinations with a frequency above 0.0001, which covered roughly 99% of repertoires. A TCS score was defined as the ratio between F50 (clonal expansion) and ExV (chaos), using BLOSUM62-based TCRdist between CDR3 peptides within each V-J. Welch's t-statistics and random forest reduced 500 to 550 V-J features to fewer than 15, which were used in a naive Bayes classifier (R e1071). TCRdb took the public reads, trimmed them with fastp at Q25, ran MiXCR for clone calling and kept in-frame beta chains. When rows share a CDR3 protein, they turn into one entry using the most common DNA and genes. TCRdb's processing, not the authors', yielded these V and J calls. This sample holds hundreds of thousands of distinct CDR3 sequences; 15% to 19% were observed only once. Of the sample, roughly 8% falls within the top ten clones.

In regard to this clonotype: Its recognized antigen is unknown. A single base separates this from a much larger clone, so it may be a read error.

The study at large found these results: A model built on a 13 V-J signature distinguished ophthalmopathy from stable hyperthyroidism, reaching roughly 88% sensitivity and 81.08% specificity in cross-validation and 80%/75% in testing. Most expanded thyroid clonotypes (frequency above 0.001) were also found in blood, which suggests that blood repertoires may mirror thyroid immune responses. No statistical method was used to fix the sample size in advance, and group allocation was not hidden from the investigators. During validation, the model predicted progression to ophthalmopathy a median of roughly 7.1 months ahead of onset, with more than 55% sensitivity and roughly 72% specificity.

This TCR derives from a woman between 18 and 29 years old with Graves' hyperthyroidism. The chain is encoded by TRBV6-1 joined to TRBJ2-1; 6 matching bases give a weak D call of TRBD1. Material for sequencing was blood. The nucleotide sequence is given as TGTGCCAGCAGTGCGGGACAAAGCCCCTACAATGAGCAGTTCTTC. This codes for CASSAGQSPYNEQFF.